This entry is about one T cell receptor (beta chain). The sample comes from a study of blood T cell repertoires in COVID-19. The germline V gene has CDR1 GTSNPN and CDR2 SVGIG (reference sequence). Trimming took 5 bases from V and 0 from J, leaving 20 bases between them. The CDR3 covers 18 residues. TCRdb keeps only in-frame clones here, not all; method: immunoSEQ multiplex PCR. Of around 170,000 clones listed, 84% were seen once; the top ten hold over 13%. This receptor was identified in a man aged 30-40 years with active or convalescent COVID-19. The sequenced sample consisted of peripheral blood. The chain joins TRBV30 to TRBJ1-6; D is perhaps TRBD1 (5 bases). The CDR3 spells CAWDYRRDFSSYNSPLHF. The CDR3 DNA reads as TGTGCCTGGGATTACCGGCGGGACTTCAGCTCCTATAATTCACCCCTCCACTTT.